These T cell receptor beta chains were read from a single sample in a study of OX40 agonist ivuxolimab in advanced cancers. Here immunoSEQ multiplex PCR was the method, and the copy in TCRdb shows in-frame clones only, minus some. The sample carries tens of thousands of clones, over 75% recorded once. The sample in question was CD4+ or CD8+ T cells sorted from blood, obtained in a trial of the OX40 agonist ivuxolimab. The source is an adult with an advanced solid tumor such as melanoma, head and neck, liver or kidney cancer. CDR3s include the opening cysteine and the closing phenylalanine or tryptophan. A D gene is named only where the DNA matches it firmly. Expanded clones are given a class, and other clones once, few, many or no size at all.

v_call,d_call,clone_size,j_call,cdr3_nt,cdr3_aa
TRBV14,TRBD1,NA,TRBJ1-3,TGTGCCAGCAGCCAAGGCAGGGGGCTTGGAAACACCATATATTTT,CASSQGRGLGNTIYF
TRBV6-6,NA,NA,TRBJ2-2,TGTGCCAGCATCCCCCGAGGAGGTGGCACCGGGGAGCTGTTTTTT,CASIPRGGGTGELFF
TRBV9,NA,few,TRBJ1-5,TGTGCCAGCAGCGGGGACGGCAATCAGCCCCAGCATTTT,CASSGDGNQPQHF
TRBV19,TRBD1,NA,TRBJ1-5,TGTGCCAGTAGGGGACAGGCAAATCAGCCCCAGCATTTT,CASRGQANQPQHF
TRBV27,TRBD1,NA,TRBJ2-6,TGTGCCAGCAGTGGGGGGACAGGGGTACCTGGGGCCAACGTCCTGACTTTC,CASSGGTGVPGANVLTF
TRBV28,NA,NA,TRBJ2-1,TGTGCCAGCAGCTCTGTTGCTGGCGAGCAGTTCTTC,CASSSVAGEQFF
TRBV11-3,NA,once,TRBJ2-5,TGTGCCAGCAGACCTACGGTCGGACAAGAGACCCAGTACTTC,CASRPTVGQETQYF
TRBV25-1,NA,NA,TRBJ1-4,TGTGCCAGCAGTGAAAGTGTGGGGGCAACTAATGAAAAACTGTTTTTT,CASSESVGATNEKLFF
TRBV5-1,NA,once,TRBJ1-4,TGCGCCAGCAGCCCGGGGGCTGGGGAAAAACTGTTTTTT,CASSPGAGEKLFF
TRBV6-5,TRBD1,NA,TRBJ1-1,TGTGCCAGCAGTTGGACAGGGGATAGCACTGAAGCTTTCTTT,CASSWTGDSTEAFF
TRBV7-9,NA,NA,TRBJ2-7,TGTGCCAGCAGTTGGGGAGGCCGGGGCTCCTACGAGCAGTACTTC,CASSWGGRGSYEQYF
TRBV9,TRBD1,once,TRBJ1-1,TGTGCCAGCAGCGCCCGGGACAGTTGGAACACTGAAGCTTTCTTT,CASSARDSWNTEAFF
TRBV5-1,TRBD2,NA,TRBJ2-1,TGCGCCAGCAGCTTGGCGGGACTAGCGGGCTACAATGAGCAGTTCTTC,CASSLAGLAGYNEQFF
TRBV6-1,TRBD1,few,TRBJ1-5,TGTGCCAGCAGTGAAAGTATCCAGGGGGCCCAGCCCCAGCATTTT,CASSESIQGAQPQHF
TRBV7-9,NA,once,TRBJ1-3,TGTGCCAGCAGCTCCACATCACGGGACTCTGGAAACACCATATATTTT,CASSSTSRDSGNTIYF
TRBV11-2,NA,NA,TRBJ2-7,TGTGCCAGCAGCCGTTCGGAGGGGCTTACATTCTCCTACGAGCAGTACTTC,CASSRSEGLTFSYEQYF
TRBV6-6,NA,NA,TRBJ1-5,TGTGCCAGCAGTTACGTCATGGTAGGTCAGCCCCAGCATTTT,CASSYVMVGQPQHF
TRBV2,NA,once,TRBJ2-1,TGTGCCAGCAGAGGACAGACGAGAGTTTACAATGAGCAGTTCTTC,CASRGQTRVYNEQFF
TRBV6-6,NA,few,TRBJ2-1,TGTGCCAGCAGTACGGACAATGAGCAGTTCTTC,CASSTDNEQFF
TRBV5-8,TRBD1,once,TRBJ1-3,TGTGCCAGCAGCACCCGGGACAGGGTTCGGTCTGGAAACACCATATATTTT,CASSTRDRVRSGNTIYF
TRBV14,NA,NA,TRBJ1-1,TGTGCCAGCAGCCACATGGGGGGGAATGAAGCTTTCTTT,CASSHMGGNEAFF
TRBV11-2,TRBD1,NA,TRBJ1-2,TGTGCCAGCAGCAGTAGAGGACAGGGGCCAATATATGATTATGGCTACACCTTC,CASSSRGQGPIYDYGYTF
TRBV19,NA,few,TRBJ2-5,TGTGCCAGTCAAAACGGGGAGACCCAGTACTTC,CASQNGETQYF
TRBV5-8,NA,NA,TRBJ1-4,TGTGCCAGCAGCTTGGCGGGCCTGAGTAATGAAAAACTGTTTTTT,CASSLAGLSNEKLFF
TRBV19,NA,NA,TRBJ1-5,TGTGCCAGTAGTATCCACAGGGTGAATAGCAATCAGCCCCAGCATTTT,CASSIHRVNSNQPQHF
TRBV6-5,TRBD2,NA,TRBJ2-1,TGTGCCAGCAGCGGACTAGTTGGGGAGCAGTTCTTC,CASSGLVGEQFF
TRBV10-2,NA,once,TRBJ2-3,TGCGCCAGCAGTGAGACGGGGCGCACAGATACGCAGTATTTT,CASSETGRTDTQYF
TRBV7-3,NA,NA,TRBJ1-3,TGTGCCAGCAGCTTAAACACTGGAAACACCATATATTTT,CASSLNTGNTIYF
TRBV4-1,TRBD2,NA,TRBJ2-3,TGCGCCAGCAGCCAAGATGAGGGTAGCGGGGGGGCCGGGGCAGATACGCAGTATTTT,CASSQDEGSGGAGADTQYF
TRBV18,TRBD1,NA,TRBJ1-4,TGTGCCAGCTCACGACAGGGGGCGGCTGAAAAACTGTTTTTT,CASSRQGAAEKLFF
TRBV18,TRBD1,NA,TRBJ2-5,TGTGCCAGCTCACCTGGGACAGGGGAGAAGTTAACGGAGACCCAGTACTTC,CASSPGTGEKLTETQYF
TRBV5-1,NA,NA,TRBJ2-3,TGCGCCAGCAGCTTGGTTACAGACCCTAGCACAGATACGCAGTATTTT,CASSLVTDPSTDTQYF
TRBV7-3,NA,NA,TRBJ2-1,TGTGCCAGCAGCTTTAGCAGCTCCTACAATGAGCAGTTCTTC,CASSFSSSYNEQFF
TRBV2,NA,NA,TRBJ2-1,TGTGCCAGCAGTGAAGTTGGCCGGAGAGCTGGGCAGTTCTTC,CASSEVGRRAGQFF
TRBV18,TRBD1,NA,TRBJ1-4,TGTGCCAGCTCACCGGACAGGAACAGTGAAAAACTGTTTTTT,CASSPDRNSEKLFF
TRBV18,NA,NA,TRBJ2-2,TGTGCCAGCTCATTCGAGCTGAACACCGGGGAGCTGTTTTTT,CASSFELNTGELFF
TRBV2,NA,NA,TRBJ2-1,TGTGCCAGCAGCCCGGGACCTTCCTACAATGAGCAGTTCTTC,CASSPGPSYNEQFF
TRBV2,NA,NA,TRBJ2-1,TGTGCCAGCAGGGACAGGAGGGGAGGTGAGCAGTTCTTC,CASRDRRGGEQFF
TRBV7-6,TRBD2,NA,TRBJ2-3,TGTGCCAGCAGCCTAGGGCGGGGGGGCACAGATACGCAGTATTTT,CASSLGRGGTDTQYF
TRBV19,TRBD1,NA,TRBJ1-2,TGTGCCAGTAGGATCGGGACAGGACCCTATGGCTACACCTTC,CASRIGTGPYGYTF
TRBV29-1,NA,NA,TRBJ2-3,TGCAGCTCAAGGACACTCGGGGGCACAGATACGCAGTATTTT,CSSRTLGGTDTQYF
TRBV10-3,TRBD1,NA,TRBJ1-2,TGTGCCATCAGTCCCTTCCTGGGGACAGACTATGGCTACACCTTC,CAISPFLGTDYGYTF
TRBV10-3,NA,NA,TRBJ1-4,TGTGCCACCTCTAAGGGACAACAGGGAGGGGATGAAAAACTGTTTTTT,CATSKGQQGGDEKLFF
TRBV11-3,NA,NA,TRBJ1-1,TGTGCCAGCAGCTTAAGCGGGGGAGGTAACACTGAAGCTTTCTTT,CASSLSGGGNTEAFF
TRBV6-1,NA,NA,TRBJ2-3,TGTGCCAGCAAATTCGGCGGCCTCACAGATACGCAGTATTTT,CASKFGGLTDTQYF
TRBV18,NA,once,TRBJ1-1,TGTGCCAGCTCCCGGGGCGGAGGGGACACTGAAGCTTTCTTT,CASSRGGGDTEAFF
TRBV7-8,NA,NA,TRBJ1-4,TGTGCCAGCAGCTTAGGTGGCCAGGGAGGGAATGAAAAACTGTTTTTT,CASSLGGQGGNEKLFF
TRBV11-2,NA,NA,TRBJ2-1,TGTGCCAGCAGCTTTCCTCAAGTGGGGAATGAGCAGTTCTTC,CASSFPQVGNEQFF
TRBV7-8,NA,NA,TRBJ1-5,TGTGCCAGCAGCTTAGGCGTTGGGGGCAATCAGCCCCAGCATTTT,CASSLGVGGNQPQHF
TRBV4-1,NA,few,TRBJ1-2,TGCGCCAGCAGGCAGCTTTGGCAGAGGCAGGCTAACTATGGCTACACCTTC,CASRQLWQRQANYGYTF
TRBV5-6,NA,NA,TRBJ1-2,TGTGCCAGCAGCCTGGAGGGTAGTTGGGCCACTAACTATGGCTACACCTTC,CASSLEGSWATNYGYTF
TRBV6-6,NA,once,TRBJ2-7,TGTGCCAGCAAGGTGTGGACCGACTACGAGCAGTACTTC,CASKVWTDYEQYF
TRBV11-3,NA,NA,TRBJ2-1,TGTGCCAGCAGATATAGCCCTGGCAATGAGCAGTTCTTC,CASRYSPGNEQFF
TRBV12-5,NA,NA,TRBJ1-3,TGTGCTAGTGCCACTGGGGGTCGAGGGGGGCAAGAACACACCATATATTTT,CASATGGRGGQEHTIYF
TRBV2,NA,once,TRBJ2-3,TGTGCCAGCAGTGGGAGGGCAGATACGCAGTATTTT,CASSGRADTQYF
TRBV5-1,NA,once,TRBJ2-3,TGCGCCAGCAGCCTACTCGCGTCAGGGCCAGATACGCAGTATTTT,CASSLLASGPDTQYF
TRBV5-1,NA,NA,TRBJ1-2,TGCGCCAGCAGCTTGTCGTCCTATGGCTACACCTTC,CASSLSSYGYTF